This T cell receptor beta chain was found in a study of blood T cell repertoires in COVID-19. On the study more broadly: T cells, B-cell-depleted T cells, or PBMCs supplied cDNA or gDNA.

The length of the CDR3 is 15 residues. Germline values: CDR1 SGHRS, CDR2 YFSETQ. Trimming shortened V by 3 bases and J by 1 base, and 13 bases separated the two germline ends. Original processing methods: It was from reference gene primer amplification that nucleated cell counts were estimated. Some clones are missing from TCRdb's copy, which holds only in-frame ones; the method was immunoSEQ multiplex PCR. V, J and clone size are taken as reported in that table, and D and trimming were inferred from the DNA itself. The sample holds some 70,000 clones, under 85% seen once. The chain has TRBV5-1 and TRBJ1-1; D is possibly TRBD1 (5 bases). The sequenced sample consisted of peripheral blood. This TCR derives from a woman aged 50 to 65 with acute or convalescent COVID-19. CDR3 amino acids: CASSSPMQGNTEAFF. The DNA of the CDR3 is TGCGCCAGCAGCTCGCCTATGCAGGGGAACACTGAAGCTTTCTTT.